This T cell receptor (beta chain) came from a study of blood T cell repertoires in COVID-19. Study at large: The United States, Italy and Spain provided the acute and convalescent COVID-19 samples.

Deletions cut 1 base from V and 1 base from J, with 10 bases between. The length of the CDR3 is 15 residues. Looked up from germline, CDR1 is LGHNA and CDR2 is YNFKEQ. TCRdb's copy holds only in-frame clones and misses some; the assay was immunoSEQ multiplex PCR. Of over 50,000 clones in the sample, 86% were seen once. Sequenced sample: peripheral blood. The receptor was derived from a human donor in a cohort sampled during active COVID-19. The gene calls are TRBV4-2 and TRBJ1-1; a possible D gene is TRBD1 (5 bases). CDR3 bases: TGTGCCAGCAGCCAAGGCGCAGGGCGGAACACTGAAGCTTTCTTT. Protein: CASSQGAGRNTEAFF.